The clone carrying this T cell receptor beta chain has ten or more counts. Its antigen is still unknown. The length of the CDR3 is 17 residues. V was pared by 5 bases and J by 3 bases, with 9 bases of the junction left unmatched. CDR1 SGHRS and CDR2 YFSETQ come from the germline V gene. Amplification by 5'RACE using constant-segment primers produced TCR alpha and TCR beta cDNA libraries that carried sample barcodes and UMIs. In TCRdb, the 5' RACE reads were re-called with MiXCR into one record per CDR3 protein. Among approximately 260,000 distinct CDR3 sequences listed, 16% were seen once. The data belong to a study of T-cell memory formation after mild COVID-19. Study-wide results and caveats: The main location of contracting CD4+ clones was CM and EM, and that of contracting CD8+ clones was EMRA.

The chain has TRBV5-1 and TRBJ1-6; 9 bases are shared with TRBD1. This receptor was taken from a man between 18 and 29 years old who had mild COVID-19 (a few samples of this study predate the infection). Cell type and time point are not known. The source material was PBMCs or a T cell subset sorted from them (not recorded which). As DNA, the CDR3 is TGCGCCAGCAGTCGGGACAGGGAAGTTTTCTATAATTCACCCCTCCACTTT. Translating it yields CASSRDREVFYNSPLHF.